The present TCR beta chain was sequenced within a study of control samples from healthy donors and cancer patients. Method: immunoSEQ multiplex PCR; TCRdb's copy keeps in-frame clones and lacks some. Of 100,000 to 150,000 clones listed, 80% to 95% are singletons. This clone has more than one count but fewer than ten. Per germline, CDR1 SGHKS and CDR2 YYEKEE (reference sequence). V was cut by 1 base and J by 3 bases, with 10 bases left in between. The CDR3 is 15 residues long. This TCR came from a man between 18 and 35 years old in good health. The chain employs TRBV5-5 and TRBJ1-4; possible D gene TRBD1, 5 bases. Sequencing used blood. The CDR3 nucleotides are TGTGCCAGCAGCTTGTTCCAGGGTTCTAATGAAAAACTGTTTTTT. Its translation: CASSLFQGSNEKLFF.